Listed below are T cell receptor delta chains from one sample, sequenced in a study of human gamma delta and Vdelta1 T cells. Antigens for these TCRs are unknown. TCRdb reprocessed the PCR reads using CATT. Among over 10,000 delta-chain clones listed, over 40% were seen once. The material sequenced was Vdelta1 gamma-delta T cells from blood grown in culture (DOT cells). The receptor source for this set is a human donor in good health. CDR3s include the opening cysteine and the closing phenylalanine or tryptophan. The D gene is left open where the match is weak. Not every row has a clone size; where given, it reads once, few, many or a size class.

size: few
D: TRDD3
J: TRDJ1
V: TRDV1
DNA: TGTGCTCTTGGGGACCCACCCAACTTTCCCGATCCTGGGGGATGGGGGTACACCGATAAACTCATCTTT
CDR3: CALGDPPNFPDPGGWGYTDKLIF

size: medium-sized
D: .
J: TRDJ1
V: TRDV1
DNA: TGTGCTCTTGGGGAAGTGGCCTTCCTACGGGGATACGATGATAAACTCATCTTT
CDR3: CALGEVAFLRGYDDKLIF

size: medium-sized
D: TRDD3
J: TRDJ1
V: TRDV1
DNA: TGTGCTCTTGGGGAACTTGTCCTCCGCATCGCTCTTGGGGGATACCGGGGCGATAAACTCATCTTT
CDR3: CALGELVLRIALGGYRGDKLIF

size: .
D: TRDD3
J: TRDJ1
V: TRDV1
DNA: TGTGCTCTTGGGGAAGGATTGGGCGGCACCGGCCTTCCTGTACTGGGGGATAGGGATTACACCGATAAACTCATCTTT
CDR3: CALGEGLGGTGLPVLGDRDYTDKLIF

size: .
D: TRDD3
J: TRDJ1
V: TRDV1
DNA: TGTGCTCTTGGGCCGACCTCTCAGGAGAGTGTACTGGGGGATCTGAACACCGATAAACTCATCTTT
CDR3: CALGPTSQESVLGDLNTDKLIF

size: .
D: TRDD2
J: TRDJ1
V: TRDV1
DNA: TGTGCTCTTGGGGCCCGACACTCTACTTCCTACGTCCATACGACGTACACCGATAAACTCATCTTT
CDR3: CALGARHSTSYVHTTYTDKLIF

size: .
D: TRDD3
J: TRDJ1
V: TRDV1
DNA: TGTGCTCTTGGGGAACCCCCCCCCTACTACTGGGGGACCACCGGTGGTAAACTCATCTTT
CDR3: CALGEPPPYYWGTTGGKLIF

size: .
D: TRDD2
J: TRDJ1
V: TRDV1
DNA: TGTGCTCTTGGGGAACTAGCCTTCCTACTGTGGGGGCTCAACTCCGATAAACTCATCTTT
CDR3: CALGELAFLLWGLNSDKLIF

size: once
D: .
J: TRDJ1
V: TRDV1
DNA: TGTGCTCTTGGGGAGGAATCCCCCCCGCACAATGTGGGGAACACCGATAAACTCATCTTT
CDR3: CALGEESPPHNVGNTDKLIF

size: .
D: TRDD2
J: TRDJ1
V: TRDV1
DNA: TGTGCTCTTGGGGTCCTGAGGCCTTCCTACGATGGGGCATTGGGGAAGTACACCGATAAACTCATCTTT
CDR3: CALGVLRPSYDGALGKYTDKLIF

size: few
D: .
J: TRDJ1
V: TRDV1
DNA: TGTGCTCTTGGGGAGCTGCCTCCCCCCAAAACTGTGTACACCGATAAACTCATCTTT
CDR3: CALGELPPPKTVYTDKLIF

size: .
D: .
J: TRDJ1
V: TRDV1
DNA: TGTGCTCTTGGGGATCCCCCACGGGGCCACTTATACACCGATAAACTCATCTTT
CDR3: CALGDPPRGHLYTDKLIF

size: .
D: .
J: TRDJ1
V: TRDV1
DNA: TGTGCTCTTTCAAGAAAACCTTCCGGAGGGAGTCTGGATAGGGTAGCGGTTTGGCTCATCTTT
CDR3: CALSRKPSGGSLDRVAVWLIF

size: .
D: TRDD3
J: TRDJ1
V: TRDV1
DNA: TGTGCTCTTGGGGAACGGGGGTCCCTAAGCTGGGGGATAGCGGGGTACACCGATAAACTCATCTTT
CDR3: CALGERGSLSWGIAGYTDKLIF

size: .
D: TRDD3
J: TRDJ1
V: TRDV3
DNA: TGTGCCTTCGGCCGTCTACGAGGTATTTTTACTGGGGGATACGTCCCGGGGACCGATAAACTCATCTTT
CDR3: CAFGRLRGIFTGGYVPGTDKLIF

size: .
D: .
J: TRDJ1
V: TRDV1
DNA: TGTGCTCTTGGGGAACCCCAGCCTCATATCCAATCCAACACCGATAAACTCATCTTT
CDR3: CALGEPQPHIQSNTDKLIF

size: .
D: .
J: TRDJ1
V: TRDV1
DNA: TGTGCTCTTGGGGAACCTTCCCTACGGGACGATAAACTCATCTTT
CDR3: CALGEPSLRDDKLIF

size: .
D: .
J: TRDJ1
V: TRDV1
DNA: TGTGCTCTTGGGGACCCCCTTCCTCTCAGGGGGGATACCGATAAACTCATCTTT
CDR3: CALGDPLPLRGDTDKLIF

size: once
D: .
J: TRDJ1
V: TRDV1
DNA: TGTGCTCTTGGGGAACGGTACATCCTACCGCCTTCACCCCGCACCGATAAACTCATCTTT
CDR3: CALGERYILPPSPRTDKLIF

size: few
D: TRDD3
J: TRDJ1
V: TRDV1
DNA: TGTGCTCTTGGGGAAATCTCCTCCGTACTGGGGGATACCAAACTCATCTTT
CDR3: CALGEISSVLGDTKLIF

size: .
D: .
J: TRDJ1
V: TRDV1
DNA: TGTGCTCTTGGGGAACTAGCGAGGGGGGTTCACACCGATAAACTCATCTTT
CDR3: CALGELARGVHTDKLIF

size: .
D: .
J: TRDJ1
V: TRDV1
DNA: TGTGCTCTTGGGGGATCCCCCTGGCCGGGTTACTGGGAAACTATCGTAAATGATAAACTCATCTTT
CDR3: CALGGSPWPGYWETIVNDKLIF

size: few
D: .
J: TRDJ1
V: TRDV1
DNA: TGTGCTCTTGGGGAACTAGGGGCTTCGCCTGTAGCCTTGTCCGTACCGTACACCGATAAACTCATCTTT
CDR3: CALGELGASPVALSVPYTDKLIF

size: once
D: .
J: TRDJ3
V: TRDV1
DNA: TGTGCTCTTGGGGAGAACCCTTCCTCTGCGACTGGGACCAAAGAAAAGGGGGACACCCGACAGATGTTTTTC
CDR3: CALGENPSSATGTKEKGDTRQMFF

size: few
D: TRDD3
J: TRDJ1
V: TRDV1
DNA: TGTGCTCTTGGGGAATTCTGTCAAATGGGGGATACCCCTGTCGATAAACTCATCTTT
CDR3: CALGEFCQMGDTPVDKLIF

size: .
D: TRDD3
J: TRDJ1
V: TRDV1
DNA: TGTGCTCTTGGGGACCACCCGACACTGGGGGCCGACACCGATAAACTCATCTTT
CDR3: CALGDHPTLGADTDKLIF

size: .
D: TRDD3
J: TRDJ1
V: TRDV1
DNA: TGTGCTCTTGGGGAACAAACTGGGGTTAGGGACGTTGGTAAACTCATCTTT
CDR3: CALGEQTGVRDVGKLIF

size: .
D: .
J: TRDJ1
V: TRDV1
DNA: TGTGCTCTTGGGGACCTCATCTCTAGGGGGGACACCAAGTACACCGATAAACTCATCTTT
CDR3: CALGDLISRGDTKYTDKLIF

size: .
D: .
J: TRDJ1
V: TRDV1
DNA: TGTGCTCTTGGGATTCTACGGCTGGGGATCCCTCTCGATAAACTCATCTTT
CDR3: CALGILRLGIPLDKLIF

size: medium-sized
D: TRDD3
J: TRDJ1
V: TRDV1
DNA: TGTGCTCTTGGGGAACTAAGCTCCTTCGGCATACTGGGGGAAAACATTTACACCGATAAACTCATCTTT
CDR3: CALGELSSFGILGENIYTDKLIF

size: .
D: TRDD3
J: TRDJ3
V: TRDV1
DNA: TGTGCTCTTGGGGAACGACCCGTCCTACGGTCCGGACTGGGGGTCGCCTCCTGGGACACCCGACAGATGTTTTTC
CDR3: CALGERPVLRSGLGVASWDTRQMFF

size: .
D: .
J: TRDJ1
V: TRDV1
DNA: TGTGCTCTTGGGGGGCCTTCGACCCTCCTACTGTCCGATAAACTCATCTTT
CDR3: CALGGPSTLLLSDKLIF

size: .
D: .
J: TRDJ1
V: TRDV1
DNA: TGTGCTCTTGGGGAACCGAGGCTGTCCCCCCAAGACCATTACACCGATAAACTCATCTTT
CDR3: CALGEPRLSPQDHYTDKLIF

size: few
D: TRDD3
J: TRDJ1
V: TRDV1
DNA: TGTGCTCTTGGGGAACTACGGGCTCTGGGGGATAAGGCCGATAAACTCATCTTT
CDR3: CALGELRALGDKADKLIF

size: .
D: TRDD3
J: TRDJ1
V: TRDV1
DNA: TGTGCTCTTGGGGAGCTGGGGGATCCCCGGAAACTCATCTTT
CDR3: CALGELGDPRKLIF